This T cell receptor (beta chain) was observed in a study of a mutant IDH1 vaccine in newly diagnosed glioma (TCRdb year 2021). With respect to the entire study: In the chemotherapy-containing groups, vaccination started alongside temozolomide cycles, whereas in patients who had radiotherapy alone it started 4-6 weeks after radiotherapy. For exploratory analyses, under 30 treated patients had longitudinal TCRB deep sequencing done wherever samples were available. Of the 30 or so patients who were treated, about 62% were male and approximately 40% were female, and the mean age was roughly 40 years. Before enrollment, patients had received standard therapy of radiotherapy alone, temozolomide alone, or radiochemotherapy with temozolomide; most received the combination. The week-35 safety follow-up took place at visit V12, and the week-47 end of study took place at visit V13. Peripheral blood samples were drawn at six visits, namely V03 (baseline), V05, V07, V10, V12 and V13.

Taken from the germline V gene (reference sequence), the CDR1 and CDR2 loops are SEHNR and FQNEAQ. From the cysteine through the phenylalanine, the CDR3 covers 14 amino acids. Only CDR3 DNA is held: 42 bases, read in frame from base 1. A distance of 15 bases separates the germline ends of V and J, which lose 5 bases and 5 bases respectively. Study-level results and caveats: Availability determined which PBMC samples were chosen for TCRB deep sequencing. No apparent relationship was observed between pseudoprogression and alterations in the top peripheral T cell clonotypes detected by TCRB sequencing. It was noted by the authors that analyses of patient blood samples could not be reproduced owing to sample limitations. Immune responses induced by the vaccine were seen in roughly 95% of patients across multiple MHC alleles.

With regard to this clone: The antigen this receptor binds is unknown. No base-level quality is on record; no much larger clone is a single base apart.

Library method: the immunoSEQ multiplex PCR assay. Rearranged TCR beta chain sequences were amplified using the hsTCRB Kit according to the manufacturer's protocol. An Illumina MiSeq was used to sequence the TCRB libraries. In the original analysis: The proprietary platform of the kit vendor was used for demultiplexing, trimming and gene mapping. As stored in TCRdb, this immuneACCESS dataset retains in-frame rearrangements with V and J assigned. A fraction of the clones does not appear; measured against another copy, unresolved V genes explain less than half of the discrepancy, and the remainder lacks a known reason. That table is the source of V, J and clone size, and D and trimming were worked out from the DNA. The sample contains over 50,000 clones, roughly 72% of them found a single time. Of the sample, more than 4% falls within the top ten clones. In light of the paper, this sample's time point label describes: week 47, end of study. Every vaccine dose consisted of 300 ug of a 20-mer mutant IDH1 peptide in Montanide, administered subcutaneously together with topical imiquimod. Patients were given eight vaccinations, in weeks 1, 3, 5, 7, 11, 15, 19 and 23, which matched visits V03 through V10. Newly diagnosed WHO grade 3 or 4 IDH1-mutant astrocytomas showing loss of nuclear ATRX were present in the donors. The samples were drawn from NOA16, a multicentre, single-arm, open-label phase I trial in Germany that tested a mutant IDH1 peptide vaccine in humans for the first time. Genomic DNA for TCRB sequencing was isolated from EDTA blood with the DNeasy Blood and Tissue Kit.

Specimen: PBMCs, collected from a glioma patient whose treatment included an IDH1 peptide vaccine. The TCR was taken from a middle-aged woman with glioma. Some clones in this sample may be carry-over from other donors' samples. The chain was built from TRBV7-9 and TRBJ1-1, with TRBD1 tentatively as D gene (5 bases match). The encoded CDR3 is CASSPDVRGTEAFF. The DNA sequence is as follows: TGTGCCAGCAGCCCGGACGTTCGGGGGACTGAAGCTTTCTTT.